Presented here are 8 T cell receptor beta chains from one specimen sequenced in a study of blood T cell repertoires in COVID-19. The repertoire was sequenced with immunoSEQ multiplex PCR; TCRdb's copy has only in-frame clones and lacks some. The sample includes 110,000 or so clones, about 88% of them seen just once. Sequenced: peripheral blood. Every receptor here comes from a woman aged 70 to 79 who had recovered from COVID-19.

This clone was counted a single time. The V call is TRBV6-6, the J call TRBJ2-2; TRBD1 matches at 7 bases. The CDR3 is 15 amino acids. Germline values: CDR1 MNHNY, CDR2 SVGAGI (reference sequence). Losses at the gene ends were 8 bases for V and 1 base for J; bases not matched to a gene: 7. This chain's CDR3 is CASYHRQGNTGELFF. Here the CDR3 DNA reads TGTGCCAGCTACCATAGACAGGGGAACACCGGGGAGCTGTTTTTT.

This rearrangement joins TRBV4-2 to TRBJ2-3; D unresolved. This CDR3 is built from 14 residues. CDR1 is LGHNA and CDR2 is YNFKEQ in the germline V gene. Trimming shortened V by 4 bases and J by 1 base, and 9 bases separated the two germline ends. The CDR3 reads CASSRSVGTDTQYF. CDR3 DNA sequence: TGTGCCAGCAGCCGGTCGGTGGGCACAGATACGCAGTATTTT.

The V call is TRBV2, the J call TRBJ2-3; TRBD1 matches at 8 bases. The J segment lost 0 bases and the V segment lost 7 bases, leaving 6 bases of the junction unmatched. The germline gives CDR1 SNHLY, CDR2 FYNNEI. The length of the CDR3 is 15 residues. CDR3 sequence: CASTPDRASTDTQYF. The CDR3 DNA is TGTGCCAGCACCCCGGACAGGGCCAGCACAGATACGCAGTATTTT.

The table lists this clone with a count of one. The V gene is TRBV11-2, the J gene TRBJ1-2, with TRBD1 matching 7 bases. V dropped 5 bases and J dropped 4; count of bases not matched to a gene: 10. CDR3 size: 15 residues. The germline gives CDR1 SGHAT, CDR2 FQNNGV. CDR3: CASSRQGGPAYGYTF. In nucleotides, the CDR3 is TGTGCCAGCAGCCGCCAGGGGGGCCCGGCCTATGGCTACACCTTC. The variable domain in full, completed from reference TRBV11-2 and TRBJ1-2, reads EAGVAQSPRYKIIEKRQSVAFWCNPISGHATLYWYQQILGQGPKLLIQFQNNGVVDDSQLPKDRFSAERLKGVDSTLKIQPAKLEDSAVYLCASSRQGGPAYGYTFGSGTRLTVV.

The chain joins TRBV7-9 to TRBJ1-1; a weak D match, TRBD1 (6 bases). The CDR3 extends over 12 amino acids. The germline gives CDR1 SEHNR, CDR2 FQNEAQ (reference sequence). Trimming cost V 5 bases and J 10 bases, with 14 bases left between them. This chain's CDR3 is CASSPSTGPAFF. The CDR3, as DNA: TGTGCCAGCAGCCCCTCGACAGGACCAGCTTTCTTT.

This rearrangement joins TRBV5-1 to TRBJ2-3; D is unresolved. From germline, CDR1 is SGHRS and CDR2 YFSETQ. The CDR3 consists of 15 residues. With 0 bases removed from V and 6 bases from J, the gap between germline ends came to 14 bases. CDR3 amino acids: CASSLGGSLSDTQYF. The CDR3 region has the DNA TGCGCCAGCAGCTTGGGCGGCTCCCTGAGTGATACGCAGTATTTT.

V is TRBV4-1 and J is TRBJ1-6; D call uncertain. The CDR3 totals 16 residues. V gave up 4 bases and J gave up 0 bases, with 10 bases separating them. The germline CDR1 and CDR2 sequences are MGHRA and YSYEKL. The CDR3 sequence: CASSRAQSSYNSPLHF. In DNA, the CDR3 is TGCGCCAGCAGCCGGGCCCAGAGCTCCTATAATTCACCCCTCCACTTT.

The chain recombines TRBV20-1 with TRBJ2-1, with a weak D call TRBD2 (6 bases). The germline CDR1 and CDR2 sequences are DFQATT and SNEGSKA (reference sequence). The ends were cut back, 3 bases at V and 3 bases at J, with 18 bases in the middle. This CDR3 spans 16 amino acids. The CDR3 bases are TGCAGTGCTAGTCCCGACGGGCGGGGACGCTACAATGAGCAGTTCTTC. This gives the protein CSASPDGRGRYNEQFF.